This passage covers 31 T cell receptor beta chains from one sample sequenced in a study of shared clonotypes between healthy human individuals. Some clones are missing from TCRdb's copy, which holds only in-frame ones; the method was immunoSEQ multiplex PCR. Of roughly 660,000 clones detected, 90% appear once; the ten largest clones hold 30% to 40%. Material for sequencing was memory CD8+ T cells from PBMCs. The subset here: CD45RO+ cells pooled with CCR7-negative TemRA cells. Receptors originate from a man between 18 and 29 years old in good health. Some clones in this sample may be carry-over from other donors' samples.

The rearrangement links TRBV28 to TRBJ1-2; possibly TRBD1 for D (5 bases). Per germline, CDR1 MDHEN and CDR2 SYDVKM. Deletions cut 7 bases from V and 5 bases from J, with 14 bases between. CDR3 length: 13 amino acids. CDR3 coding DNA: TGTGCCAGCACCACGGGGGATTGGTATGGCTACACCTTC. Its translation is CASTTGDWYGYTF.

The chain joins TRBV7-9 to TRBJ2-7, with D possibly called TRBD1 or TRBD2 (5 bases each). In germline, CDR1 is SEHNR, CDR2 FQNEAQ (reference sequence). This CDR3 is built from 15 residues. The V end lost 7 bases, the J end lost 1 base, and 17 bases lay between the germline ends. CDR3 sequence (DNA): TGTGCCAGCAACGACGGGGCAGCCCTATCCTACGAGCAGTACTTC. Translating it yields CASNDGAALSYEQYF.

The rearrangement links TRBV28 to TRBJ2-5; weak D call: TRBD1 (5 bases). This CDR3 has 15 residues. Between the trimmed V and J ends, which lost 3 bases and 1 base, there was a span of 12 bases. CDR1 MDHEN and CDR2 SYDVKM come from the germline V gene. The CDR3: CASSFGEGVQETQYF. The CDR3 DNA is TGTGCCAGCAGTTTTGGTGAAGGGGTCCAAGAGACCCAGTACTTC.

Note on this clone: This specimen includes other DNA sequences encoding the same CDR3. The chain carries TRBV4-1 and TRBJ1-1; D uncertain. Germline lookup yields CDR1 MGHRA and CDR2 YSYEKL. Trimming stripped 0 bases from V and 1 base from J, with 6 bases between. There are 14 residues in the CDR3. The CDR3 nucleotides are TGCGCCAGCAGCCAAGACCCGGGGAACACTGAAGCTTTCTTT. Residues: CASSQDPGNTEAFF.

This chain joins TRBV19 and TRBJ1-2; D is perhaps TRBD1 (5 bases). The V gene lost 6 bases and the J gene lost 3 bases, with 8 bases spanning the gap. In germline, CDR1 is LNHDA, CDR2 SQIVND (reference sequence). There are 12 residues in the CDR3. The chain's CDR3 is CASSSGDYGYTF. The DNA of the CDR3 is TGTGCCAGTAGCTCGGGGGACTATGGCTACACCTTC.

This chain connects TRBV6-1 to TRBJ1-1; D possibly corresponds to TRBD1 (5 bases). Trimming removed 6 bases from V and 1 base from J, with 9 bases in between. The CDR3 is 13 amino acids. Germline V gene sequence: CDR1 MNHNS, CDR2 SASEGT. Written as DNA, the CDR3 is TGTGCCAGCAGCTTAGGGGAGAACACTGAAGCTTTCTTT. Amino acids: CASSLGENTEAFF.

V gene TRBV5-1 combines with J gene TRBJ2-1; perhaps D is TRBD1 or TRBD2 (6 bases each). The CDR3 sequence is 12 residues long. Germline V gene data show CDR1 as SGHRS and CDR2 as YFSETQ. Between the trimmed V and J ends, which lost 10 bases and 4 bases, there was a span of 12 bases. CDR3 protein: CARGGIYNEQFF. DNA of the CDR3: TGCGCCCGAGGGGGGATTTACAATGAGCAGTTCTTC.

V and J are TRBV7-3 and TRBJ1-1, with 7 positions matching TRBD1. The CDR3 runs 14 residues. The V and J ends lost 5 bases and 5 bases, in that order; junction bases with no gene match: 8. Germline V CDR1 and CDR2: SGHTA, FQGTGA. The CDR3 nucleotides are TGTGCCAGCAGCCCAACGACAGGGCCGACTGAAGCTTTCTTT. It codes for CASSPTTGPTEAFF.

The chain recombines TRBV6-1 with TRBJ1-3; maybe TRBD1 (5 bases). The CDR3 length is 15 residues. V lost 5 bases, J lost 0 bases, and 11 bases lay in between. Germline V gene sequence: CDR1 MNHNS, CDR2 SASEGT. CDR3 sequence reads: CASSSGPYSGNTIYF. The CDR3 DNA reads as TGTGCCAGCAGTTCGGGACCTTACTCTGGAAACACCATATATTTT.

This clone has only one observation. The chain joins TRBV7-6 to TRBJ1-1, with D hard to call. The germline gives CDR1 SGHVS, CDR2 FNYEAQ. Between the trimmed V and J ends, which lost 5 bases and 0 bases, there was a span of 7 bases. This CDR3 spans 13 amino acids. The CDR3 loop reads CASSPRVNTEAFF. CDR3 bases: TGTGCCAGCAGCCCCCGAGTGAACACTGAAGCTTTCTTT.

Notes on this clone: The junction does not match germline at one end; this may be a read error. The chain combines TRBV7-8 with TRBJ2-1; 7 bases line up with TRBD2. CDR1 SGHVS and CDR2 FQNEAQ come from the germline V gene. There are 14 residues in the CDR3. The CDR3 reads CVSRTGLNGHEQFF. The CDR3 DNA follows: TGTGTCAGCAGGACGGGACTAAATGGGCATGAGCAGTTCTTC.

This clone was observed a handful of times. The chain has TRBV19 and TRBJ1-2; D not certain. V shed 7 bases and J shed 4 bases, with 10 bases lying between them. CDR1 and CDR2 (germline): LNHDA, SQIVND (reference sequence). This CDR3 has 12 amino acids. CDR3 amino acids: CASTNPLYGYTF. CDR3 coding DNA: TGTGCCAGTACTAATCCCCTCTATGGCTACACCTTC.

This chain links TRBV29-1 with TRBJ2-1, with TRBD2 matching over 9 bases. The CDR3 extends over 14 amino acids. The germline V gene has CDR1 SQVTM and CDR2 ANQGSEA. V lost 3 bases and J lost 4; bases outside the gene matches: 4. The CDR3 sequence is CSVDASGIYNEQFF. The DNA of the CDR3 is TGCAGCGTTGACGCTAGCGGGATTTACAATGAGCAGTTCTTC.

This chain joins TRBV5-1 and TRBJ1-2, with 10 positions matching TRBD1. The CDR3 length is 12 residues. The V gene end was trimmed by 4 bases and the J gene end by 12 bases; junction bases not matched to a gene: 6. CDR1 SGHRS and CDR2 YFSETQ come from the germline V gene. The CDR3 sequence is CASSPTGQGDTF. The CDR3 DNA follows: TGCGCCAGCAGCCCCACCGGACAGGGGGACACCTTC.

CDR3 protein: CAISESADEKLFF. The CDR3 DNA reads TGTGCCATCAGTGAGTCCGCGGATGAAAAACTGTTTTTT. J is TRBJ1-4 and V is TRBV10-3; no reliable D call. The CDR3 sequence is 13 residues long. V was clipped by 0 bases and J by 6 bases, with 5 bases between them. Germline V gene lookup returns CDR1 ENHRY and CDR2 SYGVKD.

This clone was seen just once. The chain joins TRBV2 to TRBJ2-3; 8 bases fit TRBD2. The CDR3 runs 20 residues. Germline CDR1 SNHLY, CDR2 FYNNEI. V lost 5 bases to trimming and J lost 2 bases; unmatched junction nucleotides: 21. The CDR3 coding sequence is TGTGCCAGCAGTTATCCTCAAAGTCTAGCGGGCCCCGAAGACACAGATACGCAGTATTTT. Its translation is CASSYPQSLAGPEDTDTQYF.

This clone was detected a few times. The chain is built from TRBV27 and TRBJ1-1; D uncertain. Trimming pared 11 bases from V and 2 bases from J, leaving 15 bases between. Germline V CDR1 and CDR2: MNHEY, SMNVEV (reference sequence). The CDR3 length is 13 residues. The DNA for the CDR3 is TGTGCCGTGAAAGCTTTGGGAAACACTGAAGCTTTCTTT. This translates into CAVKALGNTEAFF.

This clone was observed a single time. This chain links TRBV27 with TRBJ2-5, with TRBD2 matching 8 bases. The J call may be mistaken, given a closer DNA end match to TRBJ2-7. CDR1 and CDR2 (germline): MNHEY, SMNVEV (reference sequence). The CDR3 sequence is 14 residues long. The chain's CDR3 is CASSLGLAGYEQYF. The CDR3 nucleotides are TGTGCCAGCAGTTTGGGGCTAGCGGGCTACGAGCAGTACTTC.

In nucleotides, the CDR3 is TGTGCCAGTGGCCCGCGGGGCCAAGGGTATGGCTACACCTTC. This codes for CASGPRGQGYGYTF. The chain combines TRBV19 with TRBJ1-2, with a possible D match to TRBD1 (5 bases). Germline lookup yields CDR1 LNHDA and CDR2 SQIVND (reference sequence). The CDR3 length is 14 residues. Trimming stripped 8 bases from V and 5 bases from J, with 18 bases between.

The chain recombines TRBV7-9 with TRBJ2-3; D unresolved. The CDR3 sequence is 15 residues long. CDR1 SEHNR and CDR2 FQNEAQ come from the germline V gene (reference sequence). V gave up 4 bases and J gave up 8 bases, with 19 bases separating them. DNA of the CDR3: TGTGCCAGCAGCTCACAAAGATTCCGAGTGGGTACGCAGTATTTT. Translating it yields CASSSQRFRVGTQYF.

For this clone: The sample holds other DNA sequences that translate to the same CDR3. The chain links TRBV19 to TRBJ2-7; D gene uncertain. Deletions cut 1 base from V and 1 base from J, with 2 bases between. The CDR3 has 12 amino acids. Germline values: CDR1 LNHDA, CDR2 SQIVND (reference sequence). This CDR3 is CASSIGSYEQYF. DNA of the CDR3: TGTGCCAGTAGTATAGGATCCTACGAGCAGTACTTC.

The rearrangement uses TRBV27 and TRBJ2-3; 8 bases are a match to TRBD2. Germline CDR1 reads MNHEY; CDR2 reads SMNVEV (reference sequence). The ends lost 5 bases at V and 2 bases at J; junction bases unmatched: 12. The CDR3 is made up of 17 amino acids. CDR3 bases: TGTGCCAGCAGTCTACTAGCGGTGCGGGAGGCCACAGATACGCAGTATTTT. Protein product: CASSLLAVREATDTQYF.

The rearrangement links TRBV9 to TRBJ2-3; no reliable D call. CDR3 length equals 13 residues. The germline V and J ends were trimmed by 3 bases and 5 bases, with 10 bases remaining between them. Germline CDR1 is SGDLS and CDR2 is YYNGEE. Here the CDR3 reads CASSGDYRDTQYF. As DNA, the CDR3 is TGTGCCAGCAGCGGGGATTATAGAGATACGCAGTATTTT.

Here the CDR3 reads CASSEGPNEKLFF. Written as DNA, the CDR3 is TGTGCCAGCAGTGAAGGCCCTAATGAAAAACTGTTTTTT. The chain recombines TRBV6-1 with TRBJ1-4, with no clear D. The germline V and J ends were trimmed by 1 base and 3 bases, with 3 bases remaining between them. The CDR3 loop spans 13 amino acids. Germline V gene lookup returns CDR1 MNHNS and CDR2 SASEGT.

The chain couples TRBV19 to TRBJ2-7; D ambiguous. There are 15 residues in the CDR3. Germline V lookup: CDR1 LNHDA, CDR2 SQIVND (reference sequence). V dropped 3 bases and J dropped 2 bases, with 14 bases sitting between them. Written as DNA, the CDR3 is TGTGCCAGTAGTATTTCGCGTTCATCGACCTACGAGCAGTACTTC. It encodes CASSISRSSTYEQYF.

As to this clone: A far larger clone lies a single base away; this is likely a read error. The chain has TRBV27 and TRBJ2-1; D is unresolved. The length of the CDR3 is 11 residues. Germline lookup yields CDR1 MNHEY and CDR2 SMNVEV (reference sequence). V was cut by 5 bases and J by 5 bases, with 4 bases left in between. The CDR3 DNA sequence: TGTGCCAGCAGTACAAACAATGAGCAGTTCTTC. Protein: CASSTNNEQFF.

This clone was observed a single time. V and J are TRBV28 and TRBJ1-5; no clear D gene. The CDR3 covers 14 residues. Looked up from germline, CDR1 is MDHEN and CDR2 is SYDVKM. V was trimmed by 3 bases and J by 3 bases, leaving 9 bases between them. CDR3 residues: CASSFYTDNQPQHF. The CDR3, as DNA: TGTGCCAGCAGTTTTTACACAGACAATCAGCCCCAGCATTTT.

This clone was seen only once. J is TRBJ2-1 and V is TRBV29-1; a possible D gene is TRBD1 (5 bases). Germline V CDR1 and CDR2: SQVTM, ANQGSEA. The CDR3 spans 11 residues. Trimming removed 7 bases at V and 9 bases at J, with 13 bases between. The CDR3 sequence: CSGLKGIEQFF. CDR3 sequence (DNA): TGCAGCGGCCTAAAGGGGATTGAGCAGTTCTTC.

This chain links TRBV29-1 with TRBJ1-5; no reliable D call. The CDR3 is made up of 12 amino acids. V was cut by 5 bases and J by 4 bases, with 9 bases left in between. Germline V gene lookup returns CDR1 SQVTM and CDR2 ANQGSEA. CDR3 sequence (DNA): TGCAGCGTTCGTTCGGAGAATCAGCCCCAGCATTTT. Translated, it gives CSVRSENQPQHF.

The chain is built from TRBV4-3 and TRBJ2-1; 15 bases align to TRBD2. The CDR3 covers 17 residues. Trimming took 0 bases from V and 15 from J; bases not matched to a gene: 12. The germline CDR1 and CDR2 sequences are LGHNA and YSLEER. CDR3 DNA: TGCGCCAGCAGCCAAGATCCCTTAGGACTAGCGGGAGGGCTTTGGTTCTTC. Protein product: CASSQDPLGLAGGLWFF.

This clone was seen a handful of times. The V gene is TRBV2, the J gene TRBJ2-7; 7 nucleotides align to TRBD2. The V gene's germline CDR1 is SNHLY and CDR2 FYNNEI. There are 12 residues in the CDR3. After removal of 5 bases from V and 7 bases from J, the junction contained 5 bases not matched to a gene. CDR3: CASSRGSVEQYF. CDR3 DNA sequence: TGTGCCAGCAGTCGCGGGAGTGTGGAGCAGTACTTC.